This is a list of T cell receptor beta chains from one sample in a study of a mutant IDH1 vaccine in newly diagnosed glioma. These receptors are not linked to any known antigen. The table came from immunoSEQ multiplex PCR; TCRdb's copy has only in-frame clones and leaves some out. The sample has 50,000 or so clones, 65% to 85% seen once; the top ten hold approximately 4.3%. Sequencing was performed on PBMCs, taken from a glioma patient whose treatment included an IDH1 peptide vaccine. The source is a woman younger than 45 with glioma. Some clones in this sample may be carry-over from other donors' samples. The CDR3 runs from the conserved cysteine through the conserved F or W. D genes are given only for firm matches. A row's size may be missing; if present it is once, few, many or a size class.

clone_size j_call d_call v_call cdr3_nt cdr3_aa
NA TRBJ2-3 TRBD2 TRBV14 TGTGCCAGCAGCCTGACTAGCGGGAGAGGAGATACGCAGTATTTT CASSLTSGRGDTQYF
few TRBJ1-1 NA TRBV2 TGTGCCAGCAGTGTGGGGTGGGACACTGAAGCTTTCTTT CASSVGWDTEAFF
NA TRBJ2-7 NA TRBV6-5 TGTGCCAGCAGTTCCCCCAGCTCCTACGAGCAGTACTTC CASSSPSSYEQYF
NA TRBJ1-4 TRBD1 TRBV29-1 TGCAGCGTTCAGACAGGGGGGAATGAAAAACTGTTTTTT CSVQTGGNEKLFF
once TRBJ2-7 NA TRBV6-1 TGTGCCAGCAGTGAAACGCTAGCGATCGACGAGCAGTACTTC CASSETLAIDEQYF
NA TRBJ2-7 NA TRBV19 TGTGCCAGTAGTATAGATCACCCGTCACCCTACGAGCAGTACTTC CASSIDHPSPYEQYF
NA TRBJ1-1 TRBD1 TRBV18 TGTGCCAGCTCACCCAACCCAGGGGGACAGGGCGCTGAAGCTTTCTTT CASSPNPGGQGAEAFF
NA TRBJ1-2 NA TRBV5-8 TGTGCCAGCAGCTTGGGAACAGCTAACTATGGCTACACCTTC CASSLGTANYGYTF
once TRBJ2-7 NA TRBV7-6 TGTGCCAGCAGCTTGGGACGGGGTGGGGACGAGCAGTACTTC CASSLGRGGDEQYF
NA TRBJ1-2 NA TRBV5-1 TGCGCCAGCAGCTTGGGAGGGAGAAGTTTTAAGAACTATGGCTACACCTTC CASSLGGRSFKNYGYTF
NA TRBJ2-7 TRBD1 TRBV13 TGTGCCAGCAGCTCGGGACAGGGCTACGAGCAGTACTTC CASSSGQGYEQYF
NA TRBJ1-5 NA TRBV30 TGTGCCTGGATGACAGGAGGTAGCAATCAGCCCCAGCATTTT CAWMTGGSNQPQHF
NA TRBJ2-7 TRBD1 TRBV19 TGTGCCAGTAGTACAGGGACAGCCCGCTCCGAGCAGTACTTC CASSTGTARSEQYF
NA TRBJ2-6 NA TRBV6-1 TGTGCCAGCAGTGCTGGACAGTGGCTTCGGACTGGGGCCAACGTCCTGACTTTC CASSAGQWLRTGANVLTF
NA TRBJ2-2 NA TRBV4-1 TGCGCCAGCAGCCCCTCCCGGGACAAGACCGGGGAGCTGTTTTTT CASSPSRDKTGELFF
NA TRBJ2-7 NA TRBV7-2 TGTGCCAGCAGCTCCCCCGGGACTGGCACCTACGAGCAGTACTTC CASSSPGTGTYEQYF
NA TRBJ1-2 NA TRBV19 TGTGCCAGTAGTATGGGCAGGCCATTGCCGAACTATGGCTACACCTTC CASSMGRPLPNYGYTF
NA TRBJ2-1 TRBD1 TRBV7-9 TGTGCCACGGGCCGGGACAGGGTGGGTGAGCAGTTCTTC CATGRDRVGEQFF
NA TRBJ2-1 NA TRBV10-2 TGCGCCAGCAGTGAGCTCGAGGGCTACCTAACCCCTAGTCGCGAGCAGTTCTTC CASSELEGYLTPSREQFF
NA TRBJ2-3 TRBD2 TRBV5-4 TGTGCCAGCAGCGGAACGACTAGCGGGAGTCTGGATACGCAGTATTTT CASSGTTSGSLDTQYF
NA TRBJ2-1 TRBD2 TRBV7-8 TGTGCCAGCAGCTCACTAGCGAATGAGCAGTTCTTC CASSSLANEQFF
NA TRBJ1-2 TRBD1 TRBV19 TGTGCCAGTACCCCCGGGACAGGGCTCTATGGCTACACCTTC CASTPGTGLYGYTF
NA TRBJ1-1 NA TRBV6-6 TGTGCCAGCAGCCCCCGGGGGAACACTGAAGCTTTCTTT CASSPRGNTEAFF
NA TRBJ2-1 TRBD2 TRBV18 TGTGCCAGCTCACCCGGACTAGCGGGAGGATACAATGAGCAGTTCTTC CASSPGLAGGYNEQFF
NA TRBJ2-7 NA TRBV15 TGTGCCACCAGCAGAGATATCAGTAAGGCCTACGAGCAGTACTTC CATSRDISKAYEQYF
NA TRBJ2-7 TRBD1 TRBV5-6 TGTGCCAGCAGCCCGCGGACAGGTGGGATCGAGCAGTACTTC CASSPRTGGIEQYF
NA TRBJ2-7 NA TRBV9 TGTGCCAGCAGCGCTGACTCCTCCTACGAGCAGTACTTC CASSADSSYEQYF
NA TRBJ2-3 NA TRBV5-1 TGCGCCAGCAGCCCTGACTACGGAACAGATACGCAGTATTTT CASSPDYGTDTQYF
once TRBJ1-5 NA TRBV30 TGTGCCTGGAGCAAAGATGGGGGAGGCGGCAATCAGCCCCAGCATTTT CAWSKDGGGGNQPQHF
NA TRBJ1-1 TRBD1 TRBV6-6 TGTGCCAGCAGTTACCGACAGGGGGTGAACACTGAAGCTTTCTTT CASSYRQGVNTEAFF